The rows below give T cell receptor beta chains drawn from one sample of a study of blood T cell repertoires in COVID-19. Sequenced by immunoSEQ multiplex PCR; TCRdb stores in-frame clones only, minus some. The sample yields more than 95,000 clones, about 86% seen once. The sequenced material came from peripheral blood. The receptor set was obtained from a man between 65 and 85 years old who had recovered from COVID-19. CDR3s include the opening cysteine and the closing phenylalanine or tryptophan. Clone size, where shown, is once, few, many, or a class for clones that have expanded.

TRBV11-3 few CASSSSGGAKTQYF
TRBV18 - CASSPGSSVGNYGYTF
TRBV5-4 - CASSLVGRNYGYTF
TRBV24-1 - CATSDPGLAGLQETQYF
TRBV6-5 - CASSYSGGDQPQHF
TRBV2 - CASSENLIDRESGGYTF
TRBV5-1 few CASSFFLTGADSEAFF
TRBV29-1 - CSPRAAGSEGLTTMNTEAFF
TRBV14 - CASRPPAGTDSGNTIYF
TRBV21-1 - CASSKRTSSSYEQYF
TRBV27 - CASSPGGNPTRQYF
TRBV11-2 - CASSEGPGGETQYF
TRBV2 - CASSEAQGTGGRKLFF
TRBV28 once CASSLEGADIYGYTF
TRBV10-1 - CASSVGGNTGELFF
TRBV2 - CASSANGIAYNEQFF
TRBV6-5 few CASRAGPLSNQPQHF
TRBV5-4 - CASSLADRDNYGYTF
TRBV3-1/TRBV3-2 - CASSQGTGVIQYF
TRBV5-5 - CASRSTEYTGELFF
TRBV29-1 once CSARGSGELFF
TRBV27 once CASSPQEGNYGYTF
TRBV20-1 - CSASSAGSLGYTF
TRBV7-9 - CASSLPAGRVTDTQYF
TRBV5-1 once CASSSPRGANVLTF
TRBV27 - CASSPARGANTGELFF
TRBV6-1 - CASREGGSYEQYF